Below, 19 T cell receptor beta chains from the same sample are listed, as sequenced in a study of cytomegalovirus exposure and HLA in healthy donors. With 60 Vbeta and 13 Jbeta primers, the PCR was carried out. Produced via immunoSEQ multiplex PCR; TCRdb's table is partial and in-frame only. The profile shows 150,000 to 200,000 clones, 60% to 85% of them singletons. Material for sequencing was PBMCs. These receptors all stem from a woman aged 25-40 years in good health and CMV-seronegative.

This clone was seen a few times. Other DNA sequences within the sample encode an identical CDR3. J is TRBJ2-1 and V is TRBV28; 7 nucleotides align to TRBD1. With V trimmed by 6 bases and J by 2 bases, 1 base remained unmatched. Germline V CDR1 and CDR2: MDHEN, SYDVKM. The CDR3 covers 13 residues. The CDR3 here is CASSTGAYNEQFF. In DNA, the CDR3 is TGTGCCAGCAGCACAGGGGCCTACAATGAGCAGTTCTTC.

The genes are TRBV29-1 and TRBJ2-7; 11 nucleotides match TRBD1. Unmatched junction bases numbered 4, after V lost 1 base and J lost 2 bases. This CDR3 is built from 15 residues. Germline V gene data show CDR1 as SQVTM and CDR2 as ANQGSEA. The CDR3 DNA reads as TGCAGCGTTGAAGGGGGACAGGGGGATCCCTACGAGCAGTACTTC. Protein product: CSVEGGQGDPYEQYF.

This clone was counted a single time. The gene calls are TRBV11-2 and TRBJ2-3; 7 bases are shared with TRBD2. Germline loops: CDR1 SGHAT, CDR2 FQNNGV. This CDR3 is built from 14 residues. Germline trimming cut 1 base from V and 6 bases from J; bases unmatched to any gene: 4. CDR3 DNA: TGTGCCAGCAGCTTAGGTGGGACTATCGATACGCAGTATTTT. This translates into CASSLGGTIDTQYF.

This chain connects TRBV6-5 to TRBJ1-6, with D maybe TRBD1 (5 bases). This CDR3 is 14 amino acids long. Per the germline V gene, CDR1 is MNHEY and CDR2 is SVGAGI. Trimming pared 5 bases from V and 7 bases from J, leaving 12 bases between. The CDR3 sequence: CASSPQVPNSPLHF. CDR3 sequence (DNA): TGTGCCAGCAGTCCACAGGTCCCCAATTCACCCCTCCACTTT.

CDR3 in amino acids: CAWEGGYNYGYTF. In nucleotides, the CDR3 is TGTGCCTGGGAGGGAGGGTACAACTATGGCTACACCTTC. V gene TRBV30 combines with J gene TRBJ1-2; D gene uncertain. This CDR3 spans 13 amino acids. Between the trimmed V and J ends, which lost 5 bases and 2 bases, there was a span of 12 bases. Germline V gene lookup returns CDR1 GTSNPN and CDR2 SVGIG (reference sequence).

For the CDR3, the DNA is TGTGCCAGTACCGAGACAGGGCTGGGGAACACTGAAGCTTTCTTT. Amino acids: CASTETGLGNTEAFF. The V gene is TRBV19, the J gene TRBJ1-1; TRBD1 agrees at 7 bases. This CDR3 is 15 amino acids long. The germline CDR1 and CDR2 sequences are LNHDA and SQIVND (reference sequence). With 7 bases clipped from V and 1 base from J, the junction kept 9 bases outside the gene matches.

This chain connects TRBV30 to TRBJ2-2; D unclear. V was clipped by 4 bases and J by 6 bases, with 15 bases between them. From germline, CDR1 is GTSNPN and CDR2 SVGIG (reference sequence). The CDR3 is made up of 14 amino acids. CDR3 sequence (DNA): TGTGCCTGGAAAGCCAGCCTTGGGCCCGGGGAGCTGTTTTTT. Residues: CAWKASLGPGELFF.

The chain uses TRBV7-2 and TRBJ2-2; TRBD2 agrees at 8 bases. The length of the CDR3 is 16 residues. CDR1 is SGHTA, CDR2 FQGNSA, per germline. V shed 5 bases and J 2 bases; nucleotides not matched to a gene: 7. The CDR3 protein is CASSLQLAANTGELFF. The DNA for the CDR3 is TGTGCCAGCAGCCTTCAACTAGCGGCAAACACCGGGGAGCTGTTTTTT.

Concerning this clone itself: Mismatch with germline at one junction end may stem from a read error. CDR3 sequence: CASSEAWDSTRDF. CDR3 nucleotides: TGTGCCAGCAGTGAAGCGTGGGACTCGACTAGGGACTTC. This chain links TRBV2 with TRBJ2-7; a possible D gene is TRBD2 (6 bases). CDR3 length equals 13 residues. The germline gives CDR1 SNHLY, CDR2 FYNNEI.

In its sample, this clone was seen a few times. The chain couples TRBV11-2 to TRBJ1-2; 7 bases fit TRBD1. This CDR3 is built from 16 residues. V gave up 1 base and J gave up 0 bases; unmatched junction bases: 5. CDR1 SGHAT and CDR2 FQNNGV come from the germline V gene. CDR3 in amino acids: CASSLVLQGTNYGYTF. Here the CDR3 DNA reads TGTGCCAGCAGCTTAGTTTTACAGGGGACTAACTATGGCTACACCTTC.

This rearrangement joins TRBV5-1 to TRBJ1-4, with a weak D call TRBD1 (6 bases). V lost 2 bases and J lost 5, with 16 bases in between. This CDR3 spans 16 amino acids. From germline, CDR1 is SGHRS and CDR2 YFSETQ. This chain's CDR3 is CASSFQAFQGNEKLFF. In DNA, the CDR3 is TGCGCCAGCAGCTTCCAAGCATTTCAGGGGAATGAAAAACTGTTTTTT.

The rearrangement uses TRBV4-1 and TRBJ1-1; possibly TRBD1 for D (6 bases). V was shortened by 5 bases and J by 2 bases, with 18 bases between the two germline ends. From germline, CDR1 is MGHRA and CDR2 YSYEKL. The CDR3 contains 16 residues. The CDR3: CASSFSRQALNTEAFF. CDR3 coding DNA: TGCGCCAGCAGCTTCTCCAGACAGGCCCTAAACACTGAAGCTTTCTTT.

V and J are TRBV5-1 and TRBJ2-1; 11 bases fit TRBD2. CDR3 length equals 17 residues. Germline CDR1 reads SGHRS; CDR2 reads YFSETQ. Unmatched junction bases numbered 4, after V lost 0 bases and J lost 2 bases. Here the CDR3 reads CASSLARLAGTYNEQFF. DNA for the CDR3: TGCGCCAGCAGCTTGGCGAGACTAGCGGGGACCTACAATGAGCAGTTCTTC.

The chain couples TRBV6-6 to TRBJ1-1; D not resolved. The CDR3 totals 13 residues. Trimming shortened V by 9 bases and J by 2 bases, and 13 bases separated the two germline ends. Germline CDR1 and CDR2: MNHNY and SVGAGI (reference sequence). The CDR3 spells CASHQTENTEAFF. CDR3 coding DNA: TGTGCCAGTCACCAAACAGAAAACACTGAAGCTTTCTTT.

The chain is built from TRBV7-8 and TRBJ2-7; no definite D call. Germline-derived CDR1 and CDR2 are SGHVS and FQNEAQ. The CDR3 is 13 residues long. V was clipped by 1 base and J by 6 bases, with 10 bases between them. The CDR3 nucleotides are TGTGCCAGCAGCTTAGTGTCGGGTGGCGAGCAGTACTTC. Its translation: CASSLVSGGEQYF.

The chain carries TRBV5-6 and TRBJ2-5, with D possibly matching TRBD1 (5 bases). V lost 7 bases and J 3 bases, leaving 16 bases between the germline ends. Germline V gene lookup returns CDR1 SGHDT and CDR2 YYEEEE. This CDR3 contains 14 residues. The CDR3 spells CASSTETLEETQYF. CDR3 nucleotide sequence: TGTGCCAGCTCGACAGAGACATTAGAAGAGACCCAGTACTTC.

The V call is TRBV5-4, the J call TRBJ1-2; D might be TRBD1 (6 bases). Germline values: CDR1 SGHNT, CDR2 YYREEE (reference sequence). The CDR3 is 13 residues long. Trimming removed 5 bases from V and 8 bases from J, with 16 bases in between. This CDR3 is CASRPQGMGGYTF. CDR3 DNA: TGTGCCAGCAGGCCTCAGGGGATGGGGGGCTACACCTTC.

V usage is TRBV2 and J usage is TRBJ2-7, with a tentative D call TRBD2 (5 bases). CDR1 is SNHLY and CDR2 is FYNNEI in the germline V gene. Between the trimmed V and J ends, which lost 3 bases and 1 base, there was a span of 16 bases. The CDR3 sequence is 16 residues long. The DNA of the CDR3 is TGTGCCAGCAGTGACCTTGGGGAGACGGTTTCCTACGAGCAGTACTTC. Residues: CASSDLGETVSYEQYF.

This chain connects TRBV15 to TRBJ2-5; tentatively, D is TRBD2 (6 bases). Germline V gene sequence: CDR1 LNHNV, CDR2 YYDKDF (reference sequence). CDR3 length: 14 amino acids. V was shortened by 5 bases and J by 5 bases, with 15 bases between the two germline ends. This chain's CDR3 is CATSARLEVETQYF. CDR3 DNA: TGTGCCACCAGCGCCAGACTAGAGGTTGAGACCCAGTACTTC.